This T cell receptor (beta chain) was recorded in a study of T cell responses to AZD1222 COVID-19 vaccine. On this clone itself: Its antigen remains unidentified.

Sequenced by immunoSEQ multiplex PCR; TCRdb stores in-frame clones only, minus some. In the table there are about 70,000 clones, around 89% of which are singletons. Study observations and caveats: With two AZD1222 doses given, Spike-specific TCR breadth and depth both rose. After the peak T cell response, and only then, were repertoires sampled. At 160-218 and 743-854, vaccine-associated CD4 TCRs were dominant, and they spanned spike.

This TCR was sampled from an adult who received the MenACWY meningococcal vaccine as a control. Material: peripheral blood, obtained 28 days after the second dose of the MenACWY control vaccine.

DNA for the CDR3: TGTGCCAGCAGCTTAAACGCCGGGGGGACGGCTACGCAGTATTTT. Protein: CASSLNAGGTATQYF. The chain links TRBV11-2 to TRBJ2-3; 7 bases map to TRBD2. The CDR3 runs 15 residues. The V gene end was trimmed by 2 bases and the J gene end by 8 bases; junction bases not matched to a gene: 10. CDR1 SGHAT and CDR2 FQNNGV come from the germline V gene.